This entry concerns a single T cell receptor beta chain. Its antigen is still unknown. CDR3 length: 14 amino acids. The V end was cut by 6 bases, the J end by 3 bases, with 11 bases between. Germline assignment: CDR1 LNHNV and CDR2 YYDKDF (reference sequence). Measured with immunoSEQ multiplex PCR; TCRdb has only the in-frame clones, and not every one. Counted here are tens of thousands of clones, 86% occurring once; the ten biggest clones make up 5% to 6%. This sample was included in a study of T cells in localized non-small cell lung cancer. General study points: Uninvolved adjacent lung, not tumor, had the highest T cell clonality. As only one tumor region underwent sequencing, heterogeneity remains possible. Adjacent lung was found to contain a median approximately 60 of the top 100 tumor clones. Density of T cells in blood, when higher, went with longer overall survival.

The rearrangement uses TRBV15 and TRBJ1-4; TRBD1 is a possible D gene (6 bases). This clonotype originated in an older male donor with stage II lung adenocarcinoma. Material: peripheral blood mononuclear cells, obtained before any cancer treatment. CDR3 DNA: TGTGCCACCAGGGGGACACCCCCTAATGAAAAACTGTTTTTT. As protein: CATRGTPPNEKLFF.